This T cell receptor (beta chain) is from a study of shared clonotypes between healthy human individuals. Concerning this clone itself: Its antigen is currently unknown.

Investigators divided CD4+ cells into CD45RA+ naive and CD45RA-negative memory subsets. Sequencing used immunoSEQ multiplex PCR; TCRdb keeps in-frame clones, though not all of them. The table includes 180,000 or so clones, about 93% detected once. Notes on the study in general: Compared with clonotypes that all four donors shared, non-shared clonotypes had lower generation probabilities. The study found roughly 5% of naive CD4 clonotypes shared across a few donors. A generally larger estimated richness was seen in naive subsets than in memory subsets.

The receptor's source is a woman in her 30s in good health. Sequencing used naive CD4+ T cells sorted from blood. Subset: CD45RA+ positively selected.

CDR3 residues: CASSSLAGGNNEQFF. CDR3 sequence (DNA): TGTGCCAGCAGCTCCCTAGCGGGAGGGAACAATGAGCAGTTCTTC. The genes are TRBV5-4 and TRBJ2-1; 12 bases line up with TRBD2. V was pared by 3 bases and J by 5 bases, with 3 bases of the junction left unmatched. The CDR3 is 15 residues long. Per germline, CDR1 SGHNT and CDR2 YYREEE (reference sequence).